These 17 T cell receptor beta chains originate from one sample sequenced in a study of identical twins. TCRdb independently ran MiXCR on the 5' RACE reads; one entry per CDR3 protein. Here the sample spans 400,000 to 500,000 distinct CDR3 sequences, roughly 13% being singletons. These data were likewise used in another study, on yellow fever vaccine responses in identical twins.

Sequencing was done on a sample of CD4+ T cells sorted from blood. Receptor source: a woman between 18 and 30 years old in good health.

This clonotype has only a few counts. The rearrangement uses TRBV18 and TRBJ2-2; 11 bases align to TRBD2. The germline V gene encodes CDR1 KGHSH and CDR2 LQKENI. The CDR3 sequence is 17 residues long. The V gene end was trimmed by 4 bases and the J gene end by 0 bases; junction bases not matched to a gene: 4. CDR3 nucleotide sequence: TGTGCCAGCTCACTCGATAGCGGGAGGGCGAACACCGGGGAGCTGTTTTTT. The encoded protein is CASSLDSGRANTGELFF.

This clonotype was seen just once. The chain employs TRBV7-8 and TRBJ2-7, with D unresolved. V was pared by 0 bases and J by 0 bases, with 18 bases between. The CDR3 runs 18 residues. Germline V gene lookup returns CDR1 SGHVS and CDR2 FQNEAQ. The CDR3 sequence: CASSLAVVTHRSSYEQYF. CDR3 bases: TGTGCCAGCAGCTTAGCTGTCGTAACACACCGAAGCTCCTACGAGCAGTACTTC.

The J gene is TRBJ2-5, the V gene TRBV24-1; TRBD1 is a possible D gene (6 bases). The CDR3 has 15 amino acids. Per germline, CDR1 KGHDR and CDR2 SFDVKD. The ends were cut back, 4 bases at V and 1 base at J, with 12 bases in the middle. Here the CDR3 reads CATSDRGQLQETQYF. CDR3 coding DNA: TGTGCCACCAGTGACCGCGGACAGCTCCAAGAGACCCAGTACTTC.

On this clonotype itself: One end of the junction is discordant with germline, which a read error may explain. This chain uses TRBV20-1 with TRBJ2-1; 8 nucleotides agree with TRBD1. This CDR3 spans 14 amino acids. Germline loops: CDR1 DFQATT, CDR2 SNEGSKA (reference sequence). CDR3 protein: CSARGTGGSNEHFF. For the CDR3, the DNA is TGCAGTGCTAGAGGAACAGGGGGGTCCAATGAGCATTTCTTC.

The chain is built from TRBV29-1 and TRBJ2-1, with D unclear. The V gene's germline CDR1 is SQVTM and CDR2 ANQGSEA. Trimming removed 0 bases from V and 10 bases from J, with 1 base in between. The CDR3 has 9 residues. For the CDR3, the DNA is TGCAGCGTTGAAGAGGAGCAGTTCTTC. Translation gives CSVEEEQFF.

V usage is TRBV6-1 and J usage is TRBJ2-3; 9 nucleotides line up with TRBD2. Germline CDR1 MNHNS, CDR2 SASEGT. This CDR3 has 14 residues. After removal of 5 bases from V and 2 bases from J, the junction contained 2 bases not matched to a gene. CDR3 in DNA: TGTGCCAGCAGTCGCGGGAGGGCCACAGATACGCAGTATTTT. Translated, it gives CASSRGRATDTQYF.

CDR3 sequence reads: CASRPGGRLSGNTIYF. For the CDR3, the DNA is TGTGCCAGCAGGCCCGGTGGGAGGCTCTCTGGAAACACCATATATTTT. The chain joins TRBV6-2 or TRBV6-3 to TRBJ1-3; D gene ambiguous. Trimming stripped 6 bases from V and 0 bases from J, with 15 bases between. The CDR3 sequence is 16 residues long. The V gene's germline CDR1 is MNHEY and CDR2 SVGEGT.

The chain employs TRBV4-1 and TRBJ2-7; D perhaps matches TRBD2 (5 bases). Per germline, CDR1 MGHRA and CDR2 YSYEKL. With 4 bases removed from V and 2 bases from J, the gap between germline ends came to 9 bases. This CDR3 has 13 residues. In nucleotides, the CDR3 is TGCGCCAGCAGCCCGACTACCACCTACGAGCAGTACTTC. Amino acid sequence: CASSPTTTYEQYF.

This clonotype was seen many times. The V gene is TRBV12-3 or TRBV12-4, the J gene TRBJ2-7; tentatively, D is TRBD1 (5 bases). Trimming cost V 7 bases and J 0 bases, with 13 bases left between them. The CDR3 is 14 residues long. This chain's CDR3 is CASNSGFFSYEQYF. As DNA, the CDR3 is TGTGCCAGCAACTCAGGGTTTTTCTCCTACGAGCAGTACTTC.

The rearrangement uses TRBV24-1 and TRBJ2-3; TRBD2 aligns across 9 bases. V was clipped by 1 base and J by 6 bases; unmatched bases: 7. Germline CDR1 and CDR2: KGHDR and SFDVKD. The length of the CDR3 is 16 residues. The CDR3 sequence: CATSDFGTSSEDTQYF. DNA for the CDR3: TGTGCCACCAGTGATTTCGGGACTAGCTCTGAGGATACGCAGTATTTT.

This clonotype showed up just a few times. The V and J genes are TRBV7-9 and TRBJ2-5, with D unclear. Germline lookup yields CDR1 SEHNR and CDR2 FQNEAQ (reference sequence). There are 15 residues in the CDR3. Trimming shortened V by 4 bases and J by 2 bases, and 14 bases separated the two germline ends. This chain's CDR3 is CASSSPSPGQETQYF. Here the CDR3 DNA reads TGTGCCAGCAGCTCTCCCTCTCCCGGGCAAGAGACCCAGTACTTC.

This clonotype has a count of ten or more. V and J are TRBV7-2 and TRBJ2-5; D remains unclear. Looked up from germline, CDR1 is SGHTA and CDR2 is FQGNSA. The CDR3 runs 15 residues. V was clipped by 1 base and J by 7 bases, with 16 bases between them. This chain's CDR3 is CASSLEGGPGLTQYF. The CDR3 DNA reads TGTGCCAGCAGCTTAGAAGGCGGACCTGGTTTGACCCAGTACTTC. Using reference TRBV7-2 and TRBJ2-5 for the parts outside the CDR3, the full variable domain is GAGVSQSPSNKVTEKGKDVELRCDPISGHTALYWYRQSLGQGLEFLIYFQGNSAPDKSGLPSDRFSAERTGGSVSTLTIQRTQQEDSAVYLCASSLEGGPGLTQYFGPGTRLLVL.

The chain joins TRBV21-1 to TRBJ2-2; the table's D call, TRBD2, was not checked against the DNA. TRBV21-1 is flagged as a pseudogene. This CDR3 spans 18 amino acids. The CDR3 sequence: CASHPNVGWRGNTGELFF. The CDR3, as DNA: TGTGCCAGCCACCCCAATGTCGGGTGGCGGGGAAACACCGGGGAGCTGTTTTTT.

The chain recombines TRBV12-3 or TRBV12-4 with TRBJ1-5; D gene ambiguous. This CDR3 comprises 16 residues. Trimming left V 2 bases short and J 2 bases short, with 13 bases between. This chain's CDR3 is CASSLRPTGGNQPQHF. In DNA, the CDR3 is TGTGCCAGCAGTTTAAGGCCAACTGGGGGCAATCAGCCCCAGCATTTT.

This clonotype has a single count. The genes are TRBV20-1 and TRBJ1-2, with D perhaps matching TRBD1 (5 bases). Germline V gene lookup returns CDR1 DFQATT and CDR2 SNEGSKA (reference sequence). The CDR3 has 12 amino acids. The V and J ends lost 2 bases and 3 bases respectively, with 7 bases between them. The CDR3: CSARSGDYGYTF. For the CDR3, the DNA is TGCAGTGCTAGATCGGGGGACTATGGCTACACCTTC.

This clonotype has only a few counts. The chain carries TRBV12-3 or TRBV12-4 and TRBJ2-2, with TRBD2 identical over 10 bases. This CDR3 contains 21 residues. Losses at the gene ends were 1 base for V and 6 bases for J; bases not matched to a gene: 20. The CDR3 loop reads CASSLVQTRRTSGTSPGELFF. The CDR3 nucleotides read TGTGCCAGCAGTTTAGTCCAGACCCGTCGCACTAGCGGGACTTCACCCGGGGAGCTGTTTTTT.

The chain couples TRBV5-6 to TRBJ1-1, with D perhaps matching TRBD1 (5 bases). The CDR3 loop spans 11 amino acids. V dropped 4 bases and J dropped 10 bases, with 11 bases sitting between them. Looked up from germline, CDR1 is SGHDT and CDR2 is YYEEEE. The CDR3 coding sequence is TGTGCCAGCAGCAGGGACGCCGGAGCTTTCTTT. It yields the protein CASSRDAGAFF.